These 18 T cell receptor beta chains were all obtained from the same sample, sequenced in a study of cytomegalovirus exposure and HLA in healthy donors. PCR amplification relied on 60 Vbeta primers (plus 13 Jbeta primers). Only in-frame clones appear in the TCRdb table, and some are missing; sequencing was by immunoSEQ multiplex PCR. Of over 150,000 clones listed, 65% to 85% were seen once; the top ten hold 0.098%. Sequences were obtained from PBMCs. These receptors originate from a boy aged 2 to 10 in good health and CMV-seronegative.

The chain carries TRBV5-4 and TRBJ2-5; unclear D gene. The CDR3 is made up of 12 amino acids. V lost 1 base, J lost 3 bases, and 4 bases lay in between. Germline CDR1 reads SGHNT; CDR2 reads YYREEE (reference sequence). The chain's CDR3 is CASSLREETQYF. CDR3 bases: TGTGCCAGCAGCTTGCGAGAAGAGACCCAGTACTTC.

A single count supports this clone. The chain's CDR3 is CASSLELTGTYPTTKNIQYF. CDR3 bases: TGTGCCAGCAGCTTGGAGTTGACAGGGACCTACCCCACGACCAAAAACATTCAGTACTTC. The chain carries TRBV5-4 and TRBJ2-4, with 7 bases fitting TRBD1. Per the germline V gene, CDR1 is SGHNT and CDR2 is YYREEE (reference sequence). This CDR3 comprises 20 residues. V shed 0 bases, J shed 2 bases, and the junction held 17 bases outside the gene matches. The entire variable domain, with the rest obtained from reference TRBV5-4 and TRBJ2-4, is as follows: ETGVTQSPTHLIKTRGQQVTLRCSSQSGHNTVSWYQQALGQGPQFIFQYYREEENGRGNFPPRFSGLQFPNYSSELNVNALELDDSALYLCASSLELTGTYPTTKNIQYFGAGTRLSVL.

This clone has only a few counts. CDR3 region: CSVEDDRGRDYGYTF. DNA of the CDR3: TGCAGCGTTGAGGACGACAGGGGGCGCGACTATGGCTACACCTTC. The chain couples TRBV29-1 to TRBJ1-2; 10 nucleotides align to TRBD1. In germline, CDR1 is SQVTM, CDR2 ANQGSEA. The CDR3 has 15 amino acids. V was clipped by 3 bases and J by 3 bases; unmatched bases: 7.

The CDR3 protein is CASSLVTGQANYGYTF. CDR3 DNA sequence: TGCGCCAGCAGCTTGGTTACAGGACAGGCGAACTATGGCTACACCTTC. The V gene is TRBV5-1, the J gene TRBJ1-2, with 7 bases identical to TRBD1. The trim removed 0 bases at V and 2 bases at J, leaving 7 bases unmatched. The CDR3 totals 16 residues. Germline V gives CDR1 SGHRS, CDR2 YFSETQ.

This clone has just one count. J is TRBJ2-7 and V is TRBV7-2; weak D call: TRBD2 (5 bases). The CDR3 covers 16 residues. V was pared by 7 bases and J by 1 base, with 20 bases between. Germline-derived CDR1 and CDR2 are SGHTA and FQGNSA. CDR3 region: CASTPRGGSMSYEQYF. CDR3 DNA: TGTGCCAGCACCCCACGGGGTGGCTCTATGTCCTACGAGCAGTACTTC.

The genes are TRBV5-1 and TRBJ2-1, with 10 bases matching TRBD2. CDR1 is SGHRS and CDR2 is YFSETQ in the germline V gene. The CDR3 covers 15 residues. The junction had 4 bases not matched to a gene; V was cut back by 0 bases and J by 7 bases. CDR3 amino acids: CASSLGSGGGNEQFF. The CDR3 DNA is TGCGCCAGCAGCTTGGGAAGCGGGGGGGGAAATGAGCAGTTCTTC.

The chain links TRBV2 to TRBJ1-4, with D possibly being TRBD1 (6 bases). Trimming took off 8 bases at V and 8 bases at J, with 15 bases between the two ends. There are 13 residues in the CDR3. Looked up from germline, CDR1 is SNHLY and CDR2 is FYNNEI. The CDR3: CASYDRSLEKLFF. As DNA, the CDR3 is TGTGCCAGCTACGACAGGAGCCTCGAAAAACTGTTTTTT.

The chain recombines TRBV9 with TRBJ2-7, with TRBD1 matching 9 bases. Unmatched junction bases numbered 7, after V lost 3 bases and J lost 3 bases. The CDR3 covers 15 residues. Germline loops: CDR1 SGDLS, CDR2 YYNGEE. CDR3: CASSEGGQGFYEQYF. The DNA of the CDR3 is TGTGCCAGCAGCGAGGGGGGACAGGGCTTCTACGAGCAGTACTTC.

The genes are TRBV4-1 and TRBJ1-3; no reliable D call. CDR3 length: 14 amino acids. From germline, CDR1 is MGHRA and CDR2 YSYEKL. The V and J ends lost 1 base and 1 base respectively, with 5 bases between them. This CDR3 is CASSQGTSGNTIYF. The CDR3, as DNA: TGCGCCAGCAGCCAAGGGACTTCTGGAAACACCATATATTTT.

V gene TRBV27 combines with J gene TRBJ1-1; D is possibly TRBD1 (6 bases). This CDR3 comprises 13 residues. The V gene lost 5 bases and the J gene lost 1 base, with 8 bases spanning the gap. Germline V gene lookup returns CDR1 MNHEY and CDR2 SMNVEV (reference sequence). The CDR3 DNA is TGTGCCAGCAGTCCGACAGGGAACACTGAAGCTTTCTTT. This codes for CASSPTGNTEAFF.

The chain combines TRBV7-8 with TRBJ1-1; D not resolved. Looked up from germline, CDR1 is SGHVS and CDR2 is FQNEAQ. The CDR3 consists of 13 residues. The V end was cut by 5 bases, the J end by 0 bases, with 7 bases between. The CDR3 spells CASSETVNTEAFF. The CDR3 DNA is TGTGCCAGCAGCGAAACAGTGAACACTGAAGCTTTCTTT.

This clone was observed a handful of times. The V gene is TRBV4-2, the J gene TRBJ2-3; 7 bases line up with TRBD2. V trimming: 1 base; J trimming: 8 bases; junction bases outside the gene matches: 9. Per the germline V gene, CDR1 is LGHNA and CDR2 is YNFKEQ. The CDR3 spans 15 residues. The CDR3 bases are TGTGCCAGCAGCCAAGCAGGGCCCGTAGCGGGTACGCAGTATTTT. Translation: CASSQAGPVAGTQYF.

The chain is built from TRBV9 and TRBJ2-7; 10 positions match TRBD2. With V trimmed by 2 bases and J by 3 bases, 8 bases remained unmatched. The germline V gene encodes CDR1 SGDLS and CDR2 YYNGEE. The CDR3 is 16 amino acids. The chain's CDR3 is CASSVGPSGGRYEQYF. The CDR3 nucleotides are TGTGCCAGCAGCGTCGGGCCTAGCGGGGGCCGCTACGAGCAGTACTTC.

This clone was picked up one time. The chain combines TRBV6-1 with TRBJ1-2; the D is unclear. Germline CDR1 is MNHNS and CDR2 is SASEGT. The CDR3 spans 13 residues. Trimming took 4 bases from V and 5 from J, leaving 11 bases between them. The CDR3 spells CASSGHPGYGYTF. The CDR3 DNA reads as TGTGCCAGCAGTGGGCACCCCGGGTATGGCTACACCTTC.

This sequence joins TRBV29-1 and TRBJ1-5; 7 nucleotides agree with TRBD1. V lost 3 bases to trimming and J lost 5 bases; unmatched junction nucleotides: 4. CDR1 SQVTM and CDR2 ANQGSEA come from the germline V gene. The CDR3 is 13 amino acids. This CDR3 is CSVDQGGDQPQHF. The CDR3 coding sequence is TGCAGCGTTGATCAGGGGGGAGATCAGCCCCAGCATTTT.

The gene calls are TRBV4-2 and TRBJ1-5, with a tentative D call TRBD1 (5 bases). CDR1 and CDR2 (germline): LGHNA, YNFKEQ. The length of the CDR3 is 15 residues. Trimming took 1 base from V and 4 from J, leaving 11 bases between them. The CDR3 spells CASSQAPGLNQPQHF. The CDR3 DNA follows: TGTGCCAGCAGCCAAGCACCAGGGTTGAATCAGCCCCAGCATTTT.

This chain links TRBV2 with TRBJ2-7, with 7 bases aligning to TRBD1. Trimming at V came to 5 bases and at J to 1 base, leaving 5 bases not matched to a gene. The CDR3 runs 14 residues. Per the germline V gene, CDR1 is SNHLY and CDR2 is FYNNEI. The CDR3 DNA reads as TGTGCCAGCAGTCCAACGGGACAGTCCTACGAGCAGTACTTC. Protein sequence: CASSPTGQSYEQYF.

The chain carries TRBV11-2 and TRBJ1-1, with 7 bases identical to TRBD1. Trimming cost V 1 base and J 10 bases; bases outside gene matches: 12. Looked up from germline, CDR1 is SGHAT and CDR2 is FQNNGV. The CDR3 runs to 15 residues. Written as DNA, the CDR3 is TGTGCCAGCAGCTTAGTCGGACAGGCCGCCCCGGGAGCTTTCTTT. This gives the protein CASSLVGQAAPGAFF.